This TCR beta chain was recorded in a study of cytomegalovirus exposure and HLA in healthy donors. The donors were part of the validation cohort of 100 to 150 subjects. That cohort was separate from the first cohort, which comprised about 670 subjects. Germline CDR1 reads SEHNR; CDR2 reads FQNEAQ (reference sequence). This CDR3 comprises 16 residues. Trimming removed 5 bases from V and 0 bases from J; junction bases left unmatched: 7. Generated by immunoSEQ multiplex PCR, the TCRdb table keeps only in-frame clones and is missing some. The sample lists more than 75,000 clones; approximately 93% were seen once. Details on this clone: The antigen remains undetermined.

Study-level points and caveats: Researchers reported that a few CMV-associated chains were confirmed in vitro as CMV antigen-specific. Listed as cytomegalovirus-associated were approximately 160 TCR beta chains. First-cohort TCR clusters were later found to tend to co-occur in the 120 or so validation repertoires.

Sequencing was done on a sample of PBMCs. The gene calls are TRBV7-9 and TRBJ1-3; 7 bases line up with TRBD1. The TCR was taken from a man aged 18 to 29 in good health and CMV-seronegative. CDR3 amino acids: CASSPLQGSSGNTIYF. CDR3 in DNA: TGTGCCAGCAGCCCATTACAGGGGAGCTCTGGAAACACCATATATTTT.